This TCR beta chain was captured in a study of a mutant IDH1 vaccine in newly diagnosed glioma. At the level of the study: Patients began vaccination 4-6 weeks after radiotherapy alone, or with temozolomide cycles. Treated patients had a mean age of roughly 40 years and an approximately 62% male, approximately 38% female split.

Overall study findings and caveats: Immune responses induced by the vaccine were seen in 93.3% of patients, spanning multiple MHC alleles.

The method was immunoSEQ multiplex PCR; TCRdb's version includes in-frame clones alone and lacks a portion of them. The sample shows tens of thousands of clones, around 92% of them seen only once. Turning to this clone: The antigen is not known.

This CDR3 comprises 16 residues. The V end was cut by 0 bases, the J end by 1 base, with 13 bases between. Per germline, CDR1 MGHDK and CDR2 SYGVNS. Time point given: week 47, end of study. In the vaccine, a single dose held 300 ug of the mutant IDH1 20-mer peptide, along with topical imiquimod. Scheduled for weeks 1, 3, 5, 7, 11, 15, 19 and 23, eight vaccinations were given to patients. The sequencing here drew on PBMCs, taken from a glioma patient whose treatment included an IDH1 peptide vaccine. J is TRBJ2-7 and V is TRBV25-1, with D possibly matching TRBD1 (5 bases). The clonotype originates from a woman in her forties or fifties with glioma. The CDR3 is CASSEYTLRGSYEQYF. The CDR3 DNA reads TGTGCCAGCAGTGAATATACTTTAAGGGGTTCCTACGAGCAGTACTTC.